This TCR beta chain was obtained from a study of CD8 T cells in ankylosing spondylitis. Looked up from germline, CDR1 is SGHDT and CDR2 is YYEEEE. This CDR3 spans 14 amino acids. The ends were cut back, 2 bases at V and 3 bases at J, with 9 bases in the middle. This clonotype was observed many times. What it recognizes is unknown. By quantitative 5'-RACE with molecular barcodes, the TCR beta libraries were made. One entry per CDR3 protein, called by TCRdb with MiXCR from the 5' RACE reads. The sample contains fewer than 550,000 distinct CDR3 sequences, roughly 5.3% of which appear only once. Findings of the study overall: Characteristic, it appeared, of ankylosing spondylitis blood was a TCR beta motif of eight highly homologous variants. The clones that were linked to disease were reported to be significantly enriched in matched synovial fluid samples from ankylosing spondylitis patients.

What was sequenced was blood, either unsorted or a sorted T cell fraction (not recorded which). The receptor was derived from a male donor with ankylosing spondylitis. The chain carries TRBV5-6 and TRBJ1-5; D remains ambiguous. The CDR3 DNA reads TGTGCCAGCAGCTTCGGGTACCCCAATCAGCCCCAGCATTTT. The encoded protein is CASSFGYPNQPQHF.